The subject of this entry is one T cell receptor (beta chain). This record belongs to a study of blood T cell repertoires in COVID-19. Study-wide background: Material from acute and convalescent COVID-19 was sourced from the United States, Italy and Spain.

Only in-frame clones appear in the TCRdb table, and some are missing; sequencing was by immunoSEQ multiplex PCR. Of 200,000 to 250,000 clones detected, 90% appear once; the ten largest clones hold 2% to 3%. The trim removed 3 bases at V and 4 bases at J, leaving 1 base unmatched. The germline gives CDR1 SGHRS, CDR2 YFSETQ. The CDR3 is made up of 13 amino acids. This clonotype was sampled from a man aged 25-45 years with COVID-19, enrolled during active disease. The J gene is TRBJ1-2, the V gene TRBV5-1, with TRBD1 matching over 9 bases. The sample taken for sequencing was peripheral blood. In DNA form, the CDR3 reads TGCGCCAGCAGCTCGACAGGGGGCTATGGCTACACCTTC. Its protein is CASSSTGGYGYTF.